Listed below are T cell receptor beta chains from one sample, sequenced in a study of cytomegalovirus exposure and HLA in healthy donors. The assay was immunoSEQ multiplex PCR, and TCRdb's table has in-frame clones only and misses some. The table for this sample gives more than 95,000 clones. Material for sequencing was PBMCs. These receptors were taken from a man aged 18 to 30 in good health and CMV-seronegative. Each CDR3 is given with its conserved first and last residue.

v_call | cdr3_aa
TRBV6-1 | CASREGLGLDTQYF
TRBV15 | CATSRDRGVHGYTF
TRBV2 | CASIGVGRGNTEAFF
TRBV9 | CASSVAIGEKLFF
TRBV4-2 | CASSRPAGGGGTYEQYF
TRBV28 | CASSTIYRGLGYEQYF
TRBV5-1 | CASTQASGANVLTF
TRBV11-2 | CASSLLLRATYEQYF
TRBV29-1 | CSVEKGDRAGYTF
TRBV5-1 | CASSLDRYYGYTF
TRBV5-1 | CASSTSGMEDTQYF
TRBV18 | CASSRDRGGNTIYF
TRBV7-2 | CASSYRMADTEAFF
TRBV25-1 | CASSGGQGSTEAFF
TRBV28 | CASSLGRGRDEQYF
TRBV19 | CASSIIWARGYTF
TRBV29-1 | CSVMTGVNTGELFF
TRBV5-1 | CASSYRSGGGTEAFF
TRBV6-5 | CASSPRQGMVRGYTF
TRBV2 | CASSKSGQPTEAFF
TRBV19 | CASSIRQGTYEQYF
TRBV12-5 | CASGLDPQKYEQYF
TRBV10-1 | CASSESSGQGLYNEQFF
TRBV23-1 | CASSQLPGQGFFQPQHF
TRBV28 | CASSYGTVNQPQHF
TRBV11-3 | CASSPYGQANTGELFF
TRBV5-1 | CASSASPDSRQGYTF
TRBV28 | CASNGRAGLYEQYF
TRBV14 | CASSLTSGRARSYNEQFF
TRBV7-9 | CASSPKRTGKNTEAFF
TRBV10-2 | CASRGQGHNEQFF
TRBV4-2 | CASSPTGGRPYEQYF
TRBV30 | CAWSAPTGSSYEQYF
TRBV7-9 | CASSLKGGPSPLHF
TRBV13 | CASSLGGQGEIEAFF
TRBV11-1 | CASSEGLLGGELFF
TRBV20-1 | CSGGDGYTF
TRBV27 | CASSFGGYNEQFF
TRBV28 | CASSARDSAYEQYF
TRBV5-1 | CASSGTGVDTQYF
TRBV6-4 | CASSGGTENTEAFF
TRBV9 | CASSVSPGGRDNEQFF
TRBV11-2 | CASSKSNRGLGTYQPQHF
TRBV19 | CASSPSSDRINNYGYTF
TRBV7-9 | CASSRSLSGIHAYEQYF
TRBV18 | CASSPLLASATYEQYF
TRBV19 | CASHRGADTGELFF
TRBV2 | CASSESGQGAYEQYF
TRBV25-1 | CASTQAETQYF
TRBV28 | CASSWDRASGNTEAFF